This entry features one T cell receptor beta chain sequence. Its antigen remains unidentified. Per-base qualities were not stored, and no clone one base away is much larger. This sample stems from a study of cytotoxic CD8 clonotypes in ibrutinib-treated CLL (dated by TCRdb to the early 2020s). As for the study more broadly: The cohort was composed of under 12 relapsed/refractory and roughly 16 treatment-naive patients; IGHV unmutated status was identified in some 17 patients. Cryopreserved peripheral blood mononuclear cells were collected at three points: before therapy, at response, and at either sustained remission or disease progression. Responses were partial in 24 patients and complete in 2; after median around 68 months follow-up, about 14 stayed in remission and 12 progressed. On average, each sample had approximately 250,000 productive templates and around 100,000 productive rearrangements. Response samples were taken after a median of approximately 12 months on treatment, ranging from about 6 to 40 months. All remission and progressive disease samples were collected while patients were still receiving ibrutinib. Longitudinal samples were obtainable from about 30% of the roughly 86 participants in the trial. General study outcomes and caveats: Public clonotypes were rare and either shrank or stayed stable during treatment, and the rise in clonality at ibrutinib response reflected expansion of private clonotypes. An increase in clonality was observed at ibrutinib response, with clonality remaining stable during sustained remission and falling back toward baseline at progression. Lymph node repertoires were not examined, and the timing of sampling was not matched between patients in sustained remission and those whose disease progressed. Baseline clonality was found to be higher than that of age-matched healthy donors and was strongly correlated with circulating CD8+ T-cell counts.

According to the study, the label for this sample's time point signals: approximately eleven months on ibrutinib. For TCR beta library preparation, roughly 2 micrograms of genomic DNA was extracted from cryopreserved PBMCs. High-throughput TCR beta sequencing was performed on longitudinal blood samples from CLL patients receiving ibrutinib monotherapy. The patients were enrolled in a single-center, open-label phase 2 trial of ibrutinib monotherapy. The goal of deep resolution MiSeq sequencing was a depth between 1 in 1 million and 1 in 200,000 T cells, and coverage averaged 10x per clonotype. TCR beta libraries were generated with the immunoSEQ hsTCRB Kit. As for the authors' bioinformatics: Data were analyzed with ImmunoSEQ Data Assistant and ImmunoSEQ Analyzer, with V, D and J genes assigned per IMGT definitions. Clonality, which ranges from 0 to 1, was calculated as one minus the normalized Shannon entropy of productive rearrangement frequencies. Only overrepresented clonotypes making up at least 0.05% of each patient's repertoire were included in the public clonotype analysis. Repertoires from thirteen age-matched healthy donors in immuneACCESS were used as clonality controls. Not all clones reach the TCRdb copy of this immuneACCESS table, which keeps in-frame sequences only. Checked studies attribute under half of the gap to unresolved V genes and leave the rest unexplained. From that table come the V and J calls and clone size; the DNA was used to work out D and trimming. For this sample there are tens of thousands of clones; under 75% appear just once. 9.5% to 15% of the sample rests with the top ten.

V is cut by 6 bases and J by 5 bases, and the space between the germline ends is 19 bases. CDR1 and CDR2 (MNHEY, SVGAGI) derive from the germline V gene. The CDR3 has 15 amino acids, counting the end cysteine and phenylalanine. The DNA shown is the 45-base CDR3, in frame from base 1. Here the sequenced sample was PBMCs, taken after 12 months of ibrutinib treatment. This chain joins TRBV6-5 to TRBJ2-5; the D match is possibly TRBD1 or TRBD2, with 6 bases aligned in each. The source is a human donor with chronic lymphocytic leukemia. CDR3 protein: CASRQEGGVRETQYF. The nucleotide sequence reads TGTGCCAGCAGACAAGAGGGGGGAGTCCGGGAGACCCAGTACTTC.